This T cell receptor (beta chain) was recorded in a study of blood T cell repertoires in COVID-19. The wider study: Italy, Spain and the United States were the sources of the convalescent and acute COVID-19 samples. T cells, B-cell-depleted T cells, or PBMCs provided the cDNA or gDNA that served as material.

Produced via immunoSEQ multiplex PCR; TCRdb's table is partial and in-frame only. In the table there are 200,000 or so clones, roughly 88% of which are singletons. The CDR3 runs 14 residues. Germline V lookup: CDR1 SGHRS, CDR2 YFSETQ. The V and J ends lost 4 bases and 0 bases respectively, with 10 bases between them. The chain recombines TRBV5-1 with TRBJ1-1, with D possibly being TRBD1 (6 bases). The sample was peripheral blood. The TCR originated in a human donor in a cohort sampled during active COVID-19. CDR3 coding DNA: TGCGCCAGCAGCCAACAGGGACTGAACACTGAAGCTTTCTTT. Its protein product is CASSQQGLNTEAFF.